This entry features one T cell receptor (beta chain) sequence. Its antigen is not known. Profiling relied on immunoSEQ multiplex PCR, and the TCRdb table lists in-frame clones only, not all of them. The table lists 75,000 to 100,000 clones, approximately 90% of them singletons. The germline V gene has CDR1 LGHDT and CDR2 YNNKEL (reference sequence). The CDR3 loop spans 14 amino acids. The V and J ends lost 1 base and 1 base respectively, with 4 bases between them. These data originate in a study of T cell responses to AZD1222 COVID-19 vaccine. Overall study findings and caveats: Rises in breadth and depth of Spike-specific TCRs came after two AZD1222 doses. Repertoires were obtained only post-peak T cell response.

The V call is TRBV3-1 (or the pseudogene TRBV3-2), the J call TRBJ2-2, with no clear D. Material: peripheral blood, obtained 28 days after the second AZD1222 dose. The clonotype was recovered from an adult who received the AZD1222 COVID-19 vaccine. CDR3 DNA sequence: TGTGCCAGCAGCCAAGTGCAGAACACCGGGGAGCTGTTTTTT. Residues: CASSQVQNTGELFF.